This T cell receptor (beta chain) emerged from a study of cytomegalovirus exposure and HLA in healthy donors. The study ran its PCR with 60 Vbeta and 13 Jbeta primers. Assay: immunoSEQ multiplex PCR; the TCRdb copy retains only in-frame clones and omits some. Seen in this sample are around 33,000 clones; the ten most common clones hold approximately 3.5%. General study findings and limits: Roughly uniform depth of sequencing across donors was assumed in presence/absence analyses.

To note about this clone: Its antigen is unidentified.

Germline CDR1 reads MNHEY; CDR2 reads SVGAGI. V was cut by 0 bases and J by 1 base, with 9 bases left in between. This CDR3 contains 15 residues. The chain carries TRBV6-5 and TRBJ1-1, with D possibly being TRBD1 (6 bases). The TCR was taken from a man aged 35-49 years in good health and CMV-seronegative. Source material: PBMCs. DNA of the CDR3: TGTGCCAGCAGTTACTCCCAGACAGGGAACACTGAAGCTTTCTTT. Translation gives CASSYSQTGNTEAFF.